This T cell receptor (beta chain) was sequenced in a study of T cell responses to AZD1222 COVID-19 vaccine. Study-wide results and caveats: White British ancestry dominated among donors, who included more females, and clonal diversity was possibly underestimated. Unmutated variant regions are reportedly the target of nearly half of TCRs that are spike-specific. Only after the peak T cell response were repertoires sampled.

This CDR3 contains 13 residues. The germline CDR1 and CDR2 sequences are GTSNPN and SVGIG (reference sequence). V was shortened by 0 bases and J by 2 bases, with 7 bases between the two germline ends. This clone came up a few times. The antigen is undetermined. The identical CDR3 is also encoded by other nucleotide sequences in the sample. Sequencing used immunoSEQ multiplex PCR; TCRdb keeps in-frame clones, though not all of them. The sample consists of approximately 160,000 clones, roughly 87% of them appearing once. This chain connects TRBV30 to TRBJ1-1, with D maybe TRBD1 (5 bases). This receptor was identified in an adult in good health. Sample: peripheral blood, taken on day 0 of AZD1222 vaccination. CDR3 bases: TGTGCCTGGAGTGTGGGGGGAAACACTGAAGCTTTCTTT. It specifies CAWSVGGNTEAFF.